Sequencing of this T cell receptor beta chain was carried out in a study of shared clonotypes between healthy human individuals. Here immunoSEQ multiplex PCR was the method, and the copy in TCRdb shows in-frame clones only, minus some. The sample shows more than 2 million clones, approximately 95% of them seen only once. Study findings and constraints: Among the subsets, naive ones generally showed larger estimated richness than memory ones.

V dropped 5 bases and J dropped 3; count of bases not matched to a gene: 4. Germline V CDR1 and CDR2: MNHEY, SVGAGI. The CDR3 is 15 amino acids. Notes on this clone: Its antigen is unidentified.

The sample taken for sequencing was naive CD4+ T cells sorted from blood. Described subset: CD45RA+ positively selected. This rearrangement joins TRBV6-5 to TRBJ1-5; 10 bases are shared with TRBD1. The receptor comes from a young man in good health. The CDR3 nucleotides are TGTGCCAGCAGTCGCGGGACAGGGGTCAATCAGCCCCAGCATTTT. This gives the protein CASSRGTGVNQPQHF.